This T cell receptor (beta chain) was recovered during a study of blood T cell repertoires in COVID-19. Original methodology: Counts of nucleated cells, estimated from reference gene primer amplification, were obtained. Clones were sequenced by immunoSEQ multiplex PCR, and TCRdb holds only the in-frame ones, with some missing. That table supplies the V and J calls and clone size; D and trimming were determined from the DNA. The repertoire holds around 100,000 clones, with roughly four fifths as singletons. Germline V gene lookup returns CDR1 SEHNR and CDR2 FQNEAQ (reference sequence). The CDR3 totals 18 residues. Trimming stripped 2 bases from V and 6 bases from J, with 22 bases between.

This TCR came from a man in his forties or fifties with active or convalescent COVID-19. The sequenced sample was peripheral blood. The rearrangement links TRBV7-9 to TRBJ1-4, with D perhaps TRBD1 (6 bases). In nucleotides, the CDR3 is TGTGCCAGCAGCTTAATCGCGCAATACTCAGGGGTGGATGAAAAACTGTTTTTT. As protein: CASSLIAQYSGVDEKLFF. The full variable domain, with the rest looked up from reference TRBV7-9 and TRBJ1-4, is DTGVSQNPRHKITKRGQNVTFRCDPISEHNRLYWYRQTLGQGPEFLTYFQNEAQLEKSRLLSDRFSAERPKGSFSTLEIQRTEQGDSAMYLCASSLIAQYSGVDEKLFFGSGTQLSVL.